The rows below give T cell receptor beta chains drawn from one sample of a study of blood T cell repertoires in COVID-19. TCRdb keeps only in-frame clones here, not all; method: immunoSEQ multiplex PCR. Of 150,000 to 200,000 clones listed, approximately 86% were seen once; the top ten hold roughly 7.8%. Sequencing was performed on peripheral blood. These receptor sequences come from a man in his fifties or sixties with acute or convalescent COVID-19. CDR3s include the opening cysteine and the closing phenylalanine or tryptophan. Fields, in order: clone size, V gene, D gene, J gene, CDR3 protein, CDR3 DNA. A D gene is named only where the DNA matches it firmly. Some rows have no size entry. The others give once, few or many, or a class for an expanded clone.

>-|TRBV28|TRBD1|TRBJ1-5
CASSTRTGYQPQHF
TGTGCCAGCAGCACCAGGACAGGGTATCAGCCCCAGCATTTT
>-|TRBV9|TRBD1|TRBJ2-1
CASSLRGTGGYNEQFF
TGTGCCAGCAGCCTTCGCGGGACAGGGGGCTACAATGAGCAGTTCTTC
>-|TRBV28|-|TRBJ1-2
CASRPTLGGAYGYTF
TGTGCCAGCAGACCAACTTTAGGGGGGGCCTATGGCTACACCTTC
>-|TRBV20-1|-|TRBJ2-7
CSASRRDEQYF
TGCAGTGCTAGTCGGAGGGACGAGCAGTACTTC
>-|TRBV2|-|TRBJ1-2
CASKALGGYTF
TGTGCCAGCAAAGCCCTTGGTGGCTACACCTTC
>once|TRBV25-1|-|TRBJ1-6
CASSGPVDSPLHF
TGTGCCAGCAGTGGTCCAGTCGATTCACCCCTCCACTTT
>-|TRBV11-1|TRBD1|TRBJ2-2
CASAPQGAIGELFF
TGTGCCAGCGCCCCACAGGGGGCGATCGGGGAGCTGTTTTTT
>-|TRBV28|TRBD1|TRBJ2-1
CASSLFAQGISYNEQFF
TGTGCCAGCAGTTTATTCGCACAGGGGATTTCCTACAATGAGCAGTTCTTC
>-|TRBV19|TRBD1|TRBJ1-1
CASSRQGADTEAFF
TGTGCCAGTAGTAGACAGGGGGCGGACACTGAAGCTTTCTTT
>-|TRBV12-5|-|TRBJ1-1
CASGLVRPGVSPNTEAFF
TGTGCTAGTGGTTTGGTCCGGCCGGGGGTTTCCCCAAACACTGAAGCTTTCTTT
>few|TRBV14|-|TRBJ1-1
CASSPFIEAFF
TGTGCCAGCAGCCCCTTTATAGAAGCTTTCTTT
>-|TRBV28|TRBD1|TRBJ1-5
CASSRDRGGPRPQHF
TGTGCCAGCAGCCGCGACAGGGGAGGCCCCCGGCCCCAGCATTTT
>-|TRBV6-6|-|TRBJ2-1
CASSYASDEQFF
TGTGCCAGCAGTTACGCGAGCGATGAGCAGTTCTTC
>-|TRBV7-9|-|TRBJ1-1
CASSLGAGAAFF
TGTGCCAGCAGCTTAGGGGCAGGGGCAGCTTTCTTT
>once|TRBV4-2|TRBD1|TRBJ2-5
CASSRGTGEDETQYF
TGTGCCAGCAGCCGTGGGACAGGGGAGGACGAGACCCAGTACTTC
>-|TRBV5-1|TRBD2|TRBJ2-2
CASSREGTGELFF
TGCGCCAGCTCACGGGAGGGCACCGGGGAGCTGTTTTTT
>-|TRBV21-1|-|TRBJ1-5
CASSLQGADQPQHF
TGTGCCAGCAGCTTACAGGGGGCAGATCAGCCCCAGCATTTT
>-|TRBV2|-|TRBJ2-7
CASRGSYLAWEQYF
TGTGCCAGCAGGGGGAGTTATTTGGCCTGGGAGCAGTACTTC
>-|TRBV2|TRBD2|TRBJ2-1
CASGGSGDEQFF
TGTGCCAGCGGCGGGAGTGGCGATGAGCAGTTCTTC
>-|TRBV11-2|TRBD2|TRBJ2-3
CASNKAGTTDTQYF
TGTGCCAGCAACAAAGCGGGGACCACAGATACGCAGTATTTT
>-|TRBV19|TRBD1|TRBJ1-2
CASSTMDRVSYTF
TGTGCCAGTAGTACAATGGACAGGGTCTCCTACACCTTC
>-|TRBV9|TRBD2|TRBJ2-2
CASSPRDYSTGELFF
TGTGCCAGCAGCCCACGGGACTACTCCACCGGGGAGCTGTTTTTT
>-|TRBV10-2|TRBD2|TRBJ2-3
CASRRGTSGDTQYF
TGCGCCAGCAGGCGGGGGACTAGCGGAGATACGCAGTATTTT
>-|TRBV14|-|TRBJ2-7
CASSLNGQSYEQYF
TGTGCCAGCAGCCTTAACGGACAGTCATACGAGCAGTACTTC
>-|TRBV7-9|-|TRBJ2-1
CASRHRTGNNEQFF
TGTGCCAGCAGGCATCGGACGGGAAACAATGAGCAGTTCTTC
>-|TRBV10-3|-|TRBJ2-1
CAIRRENNEQFF
TGTGCCATCAGGAGGGAAAACAATGAGCAGTTCTTC
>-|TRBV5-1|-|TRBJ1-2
CASSLDRGADYGYTF
TGCGCCAGCAGCTTGGACCGAGGAGCTGACTATGGCTACACCTTC
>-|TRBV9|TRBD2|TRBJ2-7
CASSPRLASGSYEQYF
TGTGCCAGCAGCCCCCGATTGGCTAGCGGATCCTACGAGCAGTACTTC
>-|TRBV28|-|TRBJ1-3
CASSPPGGMGNTIYF
TGTGCCAGCAGTCCACCCGGAGGGATGGGAAACACCATATATTTT
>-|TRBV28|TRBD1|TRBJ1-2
CASSSPSGTGGGYGYTF
TGTGCCAGCAGTTCGCCATCGGGGACAGGGGGCGGCTATGGCTACACCTTC
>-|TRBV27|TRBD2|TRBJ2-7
CASSRPSGNAYEQYF
TGTGCCAGCAGCCGACCTAGCGGGAATGCCTACGAGCAGTACTTC
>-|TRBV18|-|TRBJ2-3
CASSPEVRDTQYF
TGTGCCAGCTCACCGGAGGTTCGGGATACGCAGTATTTT
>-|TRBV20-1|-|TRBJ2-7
CSAGDTYEQYF
TGCAGTGCTGGAGACACCTACGAGCAGTACTTC
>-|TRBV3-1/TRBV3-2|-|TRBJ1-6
CASSYQRRDGSPLHF
TGTGCCAGCAGCTATCAACGACGGGATGGGTCACCCCTCCACTTT
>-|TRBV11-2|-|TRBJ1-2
CASSLEGGDWHTF
TGTGCCAGCAGCCTGGAGGGGGGGGATTGGCACACCTTC
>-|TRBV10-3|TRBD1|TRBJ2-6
CAIRRTGGEGANVLTF
TGTGCCATCAGGCGGACAGGGGGCGAGGGGGCCAACGTCCTGACTTTC
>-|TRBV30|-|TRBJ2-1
CAWSLQGNEQFF
TGTGCCTGGAGTCTCCAGGGGAATGAGCAGTTCTTC
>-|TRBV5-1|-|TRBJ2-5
CASSVTAQETQYF
TGCGCCAGCAGCGTAACAGCCCAAGAGACCCAGTACTTC
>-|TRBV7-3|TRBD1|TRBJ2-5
CASSLAGGWTGVGQETQYF
TGTGCCAGCAGCTTAGCCGGGGGCTGGACAGGGGTCGGACAAGAGACCCAGTACTTC
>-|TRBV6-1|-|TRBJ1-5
CASSEAQGGPQHF
TGTGCCAGCAGTGAAGCGCAGGGAGGGCCCCAGCATTTT
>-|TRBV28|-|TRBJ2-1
CASSFPSTIYNEQFF
TGTGCCAGCAGTTTCCCCTCGACAATTTACAATGAGCAGTTCTTC
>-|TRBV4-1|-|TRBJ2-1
CASSQEAGGRGNNEQFF
TGCGCCAGCAGCCAAGAAGCTGGGGGGAGAGGGAACAATGAGCAGTTCTTC
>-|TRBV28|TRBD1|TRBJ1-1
CATLEGDRLEAFF
TGTGCCACCCTTGAGGGGGACAGGCTTGAAGCTTTCTTT
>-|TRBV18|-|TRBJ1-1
CASSPKTLNTEAFF
TGTGCCAGCTCGCCAAAGACACTGAACACTGAAGCTTTCTTT
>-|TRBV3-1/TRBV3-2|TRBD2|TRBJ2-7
CASSLLAGGEQYF
TGTGCCAGCAGCCTACTAGCGGGTGGCGAGCAGTACTTC
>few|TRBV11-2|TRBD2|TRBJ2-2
CASSGGERENGGELFF
TGTGCCAGCAGCGGAGGCGAGCGGGAGAATGGCGGGGAGCTGTTTTTT
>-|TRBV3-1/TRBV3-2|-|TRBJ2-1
CASSQGWPGGYNEQFF
TGTGCCAGCAGCCAAGGTTGGCCCGGAGGGTACAATGAGCAGTTCTTC
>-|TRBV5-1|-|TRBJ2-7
CASSPGSSSTYEQYF
TGCGCCAGCAGCCCGGGGTCTTCCTCCACCTACGAGCAGTACTTC
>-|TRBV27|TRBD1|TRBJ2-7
CASRGQGRDEQYF
TGTGCCAGCAGGGGACAGGGTCGCGACGAGCAGTACTTC
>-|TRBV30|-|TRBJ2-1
CAWNRFPYNEQFF
TGTGCCTGGAACAGATTTCCCTACAATGAGCAGTTCTTC
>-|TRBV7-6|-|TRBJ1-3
CASSRWGDTIYF
TGTGCCAGCAGCCGGTGGGGGGACACCATATATTTT
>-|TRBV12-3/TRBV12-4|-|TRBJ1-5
CASSPSYQPQHF
TGTGCCAGCAGCCCCAGTTATCAGCCCCAGCATTTT
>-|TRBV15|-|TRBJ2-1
CATSMGGAHFNEQFF
TGTGCCACCAGCATGGGGGGGGCGCACTTCAATGAGCAGTTCTTC
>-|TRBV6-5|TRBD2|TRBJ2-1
CASSRWEGLREQFF
TGTGCCAGCAGTAGGTGGGAGGGCCTCCGTGAGCAGTTCTTC